The 10 T cell receptor beta chains reported below all come from one sample, sequenced in a study of shared clonotypes between healthy human individuals. TCRdb keeps only in-frame clones here, not all; method: immunoSEQ multiplex PCR. The table lists some 490,000 clones, around 73% of them singletons. Sample: PBMCs. The receptors originated from a woman between 35 and 50 years old in good health. Some clones in this sample may be carry-over from other donors' samples.

In its sample, this clone was seen once. The chain carries TRBV7-9 and TRBJ2-2; no clear D gene. V was shortened by 5 bases and J by 0 bases, with 4 bases between the two germline ends. CDR3 length: 13 residues. Germline V lookup: CDR1 SEHNR, CDR2 FQNEAQ (reference sequence). In DNA form, the CDR3 reads TGTGCCAGCAGCCGGGCGAACACCGGGGAGCTGTTTTTT. Translated, it gives CASSRANTGELFF. Based on the CDR3 plus reference TRBV7-9 and TRBJ2-2, the full variable domain is DTGVSQNPRHKITKRGQNVTFRCDPISEHNRLYWYRQTLGQGPEFLTYFQNEAQLEKSRLLSDRFSAERPKGSFSTLEIQRTEQGDSAMYLCASSRANTGELFFGEGSRLTVL.

The rearrangement links TRBV5-1 to TRBJ2-3; 9 nucleotides align to TRBD2. Trimming cost V 7 bases and J 5 bases; bases outside gene matches: 8. The CDR3 loop spans 14 amino acids. The germline CDR1 and CDR2 sequences are SGHRS and YFSETQ. This CDR3 is CASSIAGDVDTQYF. The CDR3 region has the DNA TGCGCCAGCTCCATAGCGGGGGACGTAGATACGCAGTATTTT.

The J gene is TRBJ1-2, the V gene TRBV11-1; D remains unclear. The V and J ends lost 5 bases and 2 bases respectively, with 9 bases between them. The germline V gene has CDR1 SGHAT and CDR2 FQDESV (reference sequence). The CDR3 contains 13 residues. This CDR3 reads CASSLDLNYGYTF. The CDR3 coding sequence is TGTGCCAGCAGCCTAGATTTGAACTATGGCTACACCTTC.

This rearrangement joins TRBV11-3 to TRBJ2-1; D is possibly TRBD1 (6 bases). Germline V CDR1 and CDR2: SGHNT, YENEEA. Trimming pared 0 bases from V and 8 bases from J, leaving 20 bases between. The CDR3 totals 17 residues. The CDR3 reads CASSLDHGAGAVYEQFF. The CDR3 bases are TGTGCCAGCAGCTTAGATCACGGGGCAGGGGCGGTCTATGAGCAGTTCTTC.

Regarding this clone: One end of the junction fails to match germline, which may point to a read error. This chain joins TRBV18 and TRBJ2-5; 8 positions match TRBD1. CDR3 length: 14 amino acids. Germline assignment: CDR1 KGHSH and CDR2 LQKENI. CDR3 in amino acids: CASSPTRDRTTGHF. For the CDR3, the DNA is TGTGCCAGCTCGCCAACAAGGGACAGGACCACAGGTCACTTC.

This clone has only one observation. The rearrangement links TRBV30 to TRBJ1-1; tentative D call: TRBD1 (5 bases). Germline CDR1 reads GTSNPN; CDR2 reads SVGIG (reference sequence). With 3 bases removed from V and 10 bases from J, the gap between germline ends came to 21 bases. The length of the CDR3 is 14 residues. The CDR3 sequence is CAWRASGTRGLAFF. DNA for the CDR3: TGTGCCTGGAGGGCTTCAGGGACCCGAGGGCTAGCTTTCTTT.

About this clone: This sample also contains other DNA sequences that code for the same CDR3. The genes are TRBV9 and TRBJ2-2, with TRBD2 as a possible D gene (5 bases). This CDR3 comprises 14 residues. Germline V gene sequence: CDR1 SGDLS, CDR2 YYNGEE. The V end was cut by 0 bases, the J end by 3 bases, with 6 bases between. The CDR3 loop is CASSVAGYTGELFF. CDR3 bases: TGTGCCAGCAGCGTAGCGGGGTACACCGGGGAGCTGTTTTTT.

The J gene is TRBJ2-7, the V gene TRBV9; 10 positions agree with TRBD2. The junction had 5 bases not matched to a gene; V was cut back by 8 bases and J by 3 bases. The CDR3 runs to 13 residues. The germline gives CDR1 SGDLS, CDR2 YYNGEE. CDR3 sequence reads: CASSSGRGYEQYF. The DNA for the CDR3 is TGTGCCAGTTCCAGCGGGAGGGGCTACGAGCAGTACTTC. Supplemented by reference TRBV9 and TRBJ2-7, the full variable domain reads DSGVTQTPKHLITATGQRVTLRCSPRSGDLSVYWYQQSLDQGLQFLIQYYNGEERAKGNILERFSAQQFPDLHSELNLSSLELGDSALYFCASSSGRGYEQYFGPGTRLTVT.

The rearrangement uses TRBV6-4 and TRBJ2-6; a weak D match, TRBD1 (6 bases). CDR3 length: 16 residues. V was shortened by 4 bases and J by 0 bases, with 10 bases between the two germline ends. Germline lookup yields CDR1 MRHNA and CDR2 SNTAGT. CDR3 DNA: TGTGCCAGCAGTGGGACAGCAAGCTCTGGGGCCAACGTCCTGACTTTC. Translation: CASSGTASSGANVLTF.

This clone turned up a few times. The chain carries TRBV29-1 and TRBJ1-1; no clear D. Trimming pared 3 bases from V and 7 bases from J, leaving 9 bases between. The CDR3 runs to 11 residues. CDR1 and CDR2 (germline): SQVTM, ANQGSEA. The DNA for the CDR3 is TGCAGCGTTGATCGGTCAGATGAAGCTTTCTTT. This encodes CSVDRSDEAFF.